The next 9 T cell receptor beta chains were all read from a single sample in a study of follicular helper T cells after annual influenza vaccination. Generated by immunoSEQ multiplex PCR, the TCRdb table keeps only in-frame clones and is missing some. The sample consists of around 13,000 clones, roughly 78% of them appearing once. As for time point: 2014-2015 season, pre-vaccination. This specimen consisted of CXCR5- memory CD4+ T cells sorted from blood, obtained on the day of influenza vaccination. These receptors were taken from an adult who received the influenza vaccine.

J is TRBJ2-1 and V is TRBV5-8; D is unclear. Per the germline V gene, CDR1 is SGHTS and CDR2 is YDEGEE. V gave up 1 base and J gave up 0 bases, with 5 bases separating them. The CDR3 length is 14 residues. The CDR3 DNA reads TGTGCCAGCAGCTTGTGGATCTCCTACAATGAGCAGTTCTTC. Translating it yields CASSLWISYNEQFF.

This chain joins TRBV6-1 and TRBJ1-2, with D uncertain. Germline V gene sequence: CDR1 MNHNS, CDR2 SASEGT. CDR3 length equals 15 residues. The V end lost 1 base, the J end lost 4 bases, and 13 bases lay between the germline ends. The CDR3 coding sequence is TGTGCCAGCAGTGAAGTAAGAGGCCAGTTCTATGGCTACACCTTC. Encoded protein: CASSEVRGQFYGYTF.

For the CDR3, the DNA is TGCGCCAGCAGCGGCGGGAGAGGCACAGATACGCAGTATTTT. Protein product: CASSGGRGTDTQYF. The chain joins TRBV5-1 to TRBJ2-3; TRBD2 aligns across 7 bases. CDR1 and CDR2 (germline): SGHRS, YFSETQ. The CDR3 consists of 14 residues. Trimming cost V 4 bases and J 1 base; bases outside gene matches: 3.

CDR3 nucleotides: TGCGCCAGCAGCCAGCTACCGGGACTAGCGGCTACGGGTGACTCCTACGAGCAGTACTTC. Translating gives CASSQLPGLAATGDSYEQYF. V and J are TRBV4-1 and TRBJ2-7; TRBD2 agrees at 11 bases. The V segment lost 3 bases and the J segment 0 bases; nucleotides outside the gene matches: 16. CDR1 and CDR2 from the germline V gene are MGHRA and YSYEKL. The CDR3 has 20 residues.

This rearrangement joins TRBV6-1 to TRBJ2-7, with no clear D. Germline lookup yields CDR1 MNHNS and CDR2 SASEGT. Trimming shortened V by 2 bases and J by 6 bases, and 8 bases separated the two germline ends. This CDR3 spans 12 amino acids. The CDR3 sequence is CASSEMAAEQYF. As DNA, the CDR3 is TGTGCCAGCAGTGAAATGGCGGCCGAGCAGTACTTC.

This clone appeared a single time. The chain is built from TRBV5-1 and TRBJ2-1, with TRBD2 matching over 7 bases. CDR3 size: 14 residues. Germline CDR1 is SGHRS and CDR2 is YFSETQ. V was clipped by 7 bases and J by 0 bases; unmatched bases: 4. The CDR3 DNA sequence: TGCGCCAGCGGAACGGGGGGCTCCTACAATGAGCAGTTCTTC. Amino acid sequence: CASGTGGSYNEQFF.

The rearrangement links TRBV5-6 to TRBJ1-5; D remains ambiguous. The CDR3 consists of 16 residues. V was shortened by 2 bases and J by 6 bases, with 18 bases between the two germline ends. Germline-derived CDR1 and CDR2 are SGHDT and YYEEEE. CDR3 protein: CASSFRSGLDRQPQHF. The CDR3 region has the DNA TGTGCCAGCAGCTTCCGCTCCGGGTTGGATCGTCAGCCCCAGCATTTT. Drawing the rest from reference TRBV5-6 and TRBJ1-5, the complete variable domain is DAGVTQSPTHLIKTRGQQVTLRCSPKSGHDTVSWYQQALGQGPQFIFQYYEEEERQRGNFPDRFSGHQFPNYSSELNVNALLLGDSALYLCASSFRSGLDRQPQHFGDGTRLSIL.

The CDR3 loop reads CASSLSGGGISYEQYF. CDR3 sequence (DNA): TGTGCCAGCAGCTTGTCTGGCGGGGGGATTTCGTACGAGCAGTACTTC. The chain combines TRBV5-6 with TRBJ2-7, with 8 bases fitting TRBD2. The junction had 10 bases not matched to a gene; V was cut back by 1 base and J by 4 bases. Germline CDR1 and CDR2: SGHDT and YYEEEE. This CDR3 has 16 residues.

This rearrangement joins TRBV6-5 to TRBJ1-2; no definite D call. This CDR3 is built from 12 residues. Trimming removed 5 bases at V and 8 bases at J, with 12 bases between. In germline, CDR1 is MNHEY, CDR2 SVGAGI. CDR3: CASSEVPGGYTF. The CDR3 nucleotides are TGTGCCAGCAGTGAAGTCCCCGGCGGCTACACCTTC.